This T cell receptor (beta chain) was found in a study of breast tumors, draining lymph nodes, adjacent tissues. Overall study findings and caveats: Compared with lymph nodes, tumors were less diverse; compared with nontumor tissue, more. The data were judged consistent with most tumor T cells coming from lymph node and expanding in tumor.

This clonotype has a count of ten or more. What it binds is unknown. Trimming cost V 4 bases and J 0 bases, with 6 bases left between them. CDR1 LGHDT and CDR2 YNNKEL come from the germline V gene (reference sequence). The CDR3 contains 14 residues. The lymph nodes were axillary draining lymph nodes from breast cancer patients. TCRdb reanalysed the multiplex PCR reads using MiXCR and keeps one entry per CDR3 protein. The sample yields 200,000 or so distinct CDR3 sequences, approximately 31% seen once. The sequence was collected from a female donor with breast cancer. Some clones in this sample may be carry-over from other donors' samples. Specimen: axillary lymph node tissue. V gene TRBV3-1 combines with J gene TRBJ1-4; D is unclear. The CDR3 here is CASSRYATNEKLFF. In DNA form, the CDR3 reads TGTGCCAGCAGCCGATACGCAACTAATGAAAAACTGTTTTTT.